The clone carrying this TCR beta chain was detected a few times. The data derive from a study of beta chain features in type 1 diabetes. cDNA synthesis used the whole RNA isolate, giving expressed TCRB sequences. Generated by immunoSEQ multiplex PCR, the TCRdb table keeps only in-frame clones and is missing some. The repertoire holds some 220,000 clones, with approximately 11% as singletons. This CDR3 is built from 16 residues. V was pared by 4 bases and J by 10 bases, with 10 bases of the junction left unmatched. The V gene's germline CDR1 is MGHRA and CDR2 YSYEKL. The gene calls are TRBV4-1 and TRBJ2-1; 13 bases are shared with TRBD2. The source material was central memory CD4+ T cells from blood. This clonotype was obtained from a man between 18 and 29 years old in good health. Here the CDR3 reads CASSPYGLAGVNEQFF. The CDR3 DNA sequence: TGCGCCAGCAGCCCCTACGGACTAGCGGGAGTTAACGAGCAGTTCTTC.